The clone carrying this T cell receptor (beta chain) was seen more than once but under ten times. No antigen is known for it. Sample-barcoded 5' priming and a J-beta primer mix drove a second PCR of 7 to 11 cycles. A single record per CDR3 protein comes from TCRdb applying MiXCR to the 5' RACE reads. Here the sample spans some 1.7 million distinct CDR3 sequences, over 25% being singletons. CDR3 length: 13 residues. V lost 1 base, J lost 5 bases, and 8 bases lay in between. Germline CDR1 and CDR2: SGHTA and FQGNSA. This record comes from a study of blood T cells in healthy people across ages. Findings and limits, study-wide: It was found that TCR beta diversity correlated strongly with the percentage of naive T cells.

This TCR was recovered from a woman in her thirties in good health. The sequenced sample consisted of blood. The chain recombines TRBV7-2 with TRBJ2-5; D is ambiguous. The CDR3 DNA follows: TGTGCCAGCAGCTTAGAAATAAGGGAGACCCAGTACTTC. It translates to CASSLEIRETQYF.